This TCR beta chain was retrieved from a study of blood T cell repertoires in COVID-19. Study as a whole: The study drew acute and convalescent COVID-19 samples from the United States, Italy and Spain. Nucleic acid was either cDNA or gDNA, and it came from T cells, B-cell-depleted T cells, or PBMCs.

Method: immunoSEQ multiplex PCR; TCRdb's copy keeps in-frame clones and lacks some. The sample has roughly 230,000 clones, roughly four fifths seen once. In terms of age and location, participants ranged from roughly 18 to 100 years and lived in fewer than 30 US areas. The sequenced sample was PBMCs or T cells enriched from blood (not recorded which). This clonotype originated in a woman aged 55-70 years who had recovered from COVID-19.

This CDR3 reads CASSSYSGTGNTIYF. The CDR3 DNA reads as TGTGCCAGCAGTTCCTACTCAGGGACTGGAAACACCATATATTTT. The chain is built from TRBV27 and TRBJ1-3; weak D call: TRBD1 (5 bases). Between the trimmed V and J ends, which lost 4 bases and 2 bases, there was a span of 12 bases. CDR1 MNHEY and CDR2 SMNVEV come from the germline V gene (reference sequence). The CDR3 loop spans 15 amino acids.